This TCR beta chain was retrieved from a study of blood T cell repertoires in COVID-19. Sequencing used immunoSEQ multiplex PCR; TCRdb keeps in-frame clones, though not all of them. The sample has roughly 200,000 clones; around 83% are singletons. CDR1 and CDR2 from the germline V gene are SGHTS and YDEGEE. The junction had 14 bases not matched to a gene; V was cut back by 2 bases and J by 7 bases. The CDR3 spans 17 residues. The specimen was PBMCs or T cells enriched from blood (not recorded which). The sequence was collected from a man aged 40-49 years who had recovered from COVID-19. The chain combines TRBV5-8 with TRBJ1-4; 7 positions agree with TRBD1. CDR3 DNA sequence: TGTGCCAGCAGCTTACGACAGGGAATTCCAACTCGTGAAAAACTGTTTTTT. Amino acids: CASSLRQGIPTREKLFF. Full variable domain (missing parts from reference TRBV5-8 and TRBJ1-4): EAGVTQSPTHLIKTRGQQATLRCSPISGHTSVYWYQQALGLGLQFLLWYDEGEERNRGNFPPRFSGRQFPNYSSELNVNALELEDSALYLCASSLRQGIPTREKLFFGSGTQLSVL.